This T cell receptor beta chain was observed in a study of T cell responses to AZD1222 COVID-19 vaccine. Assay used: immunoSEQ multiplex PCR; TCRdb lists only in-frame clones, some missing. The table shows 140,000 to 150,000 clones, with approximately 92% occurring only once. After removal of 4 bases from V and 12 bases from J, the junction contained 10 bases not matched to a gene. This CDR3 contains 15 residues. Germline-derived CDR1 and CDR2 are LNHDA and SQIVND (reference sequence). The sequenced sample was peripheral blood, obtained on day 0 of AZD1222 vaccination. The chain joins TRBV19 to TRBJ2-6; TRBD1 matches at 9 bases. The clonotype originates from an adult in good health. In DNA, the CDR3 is TGTGCCAGTAGTACCGGGGGACAGGGCTATGGCGTCCTGACTTTC. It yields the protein CASSTGGQGYGVLTF.